This T cell receptor beta chain was captured by sequencing in a study of high-grade serous ovarian cancer treatment subgroups. Study background: Samples averaged approximately 15,000 reads and roughly 7,500 unique TCR beta rearrangements. Regarding the study as a whole: Repertoire analysis covered CDR3 alone, not CDR1 or CDR2. Same-patient tumor repertoires overlapped at about 0.11 to 0.85; different patients barely overlapped.

The tumor samples were collected prior to definitive surgery or chemotherapy. Germline V gives CDR1 LNHDA, CDR2 SQIVND (reference sequence). V was pared by 2 bases and J by 11 bases, with 21 bases between. The CDR3 is 15 amino acids. As concerns this clone: The antigen remains undetermined.

TCRdb keeps only in-frame clones here, not all; method: immunoSEQ multiplex PCR. The sample has about 340 clones, around 77% seen once. The sequenced sample consisted of tumor tissue. This receptor was taken from a human donor with high-grade serous ovarian cancer. The J gene is TRBJ2-5, the V gene TRBV19; D is unclear. DNA of the CDR3: TGTGCCAGTAGTATAAGACTTTTCATGGCCTATGAGCAGTACTTC. Its translation: CASSIRLFMAYEQYF.